These 22 T cell receptor beta chains were sequenced from one sample in a study of blood T cell repertoires in COVID-19. TCRdb keeps only in-frame clones here, not all; method: immunoSEQ multiplex PCR. There are roughly 230,000 clones in the sample; roughly 84% occur only once, and around 30% lies in the top ten. Material for sequencing was peripheral blood. The receptors shown here come from a man aged 35 to 55 with acute or convalescent COVID-19.

This clone has a handful of counts. The chain joins TRBV28 to TRBJ2-5; possible D gene TRBD1, 6 bases. Germline CDR1 reads MDHEN; CDR2 reads SYDVKM. V was clipped by 4 bases and J by 9 bases, with 12 bases between them. There are 12 residues in the CDR3. The CDR3 DNA reads TGTGCCAGCAGTTCAACAGGGATCCCCCAGTACTTC. Translated: CASSSTGIPQYF. Variable domain in full (rest from reference TRBV28 and TRBJ2-5): DVKVTQSSRYLVKRTGEKVFLECVQDMDHENMFWYRQDPGLGLRLIYFSYDVKMKEKGDIPEGYSVSREKKERFSLILESASTNQTSMYLCASSSTGIPQYFGPGTRLLVL.

This clone was seen once. This chain connects TRBV20-1 to TRBJ2-5, with a tentative D call TRBD1 (5 bases). The CDR3 length is 11 residues. Germline V gives CDR1 DFQATT, CDR2 SNEGSKA (reference sequence). Trimming took off 2 bases at V and 9 bases at J, with 10 bases between the two ends. This chain's CDR3 is CSARRGTAQYF. As DNA, the CDR3 is TGCAGTGCTAGAAGGGGAACTGCCCAGTACTTC.

The chain combines TRBV4-1 with TRBJ2-5; 11 bases fit TRBD2. The CDR3 sequence is 14 residues long. Germline-derived CDR1 and CDR2 are MGHRA and YSYEKL. The trim removed 5 bases at V and 5 bases at J, leaving 4 bases unmatched. This CDR3 is CASSFSGRGETQYF. DNA for the CDR3: TGCGCCAGCAGCTTTAGCGGGAGGGGGGAGACCCAGTACTTC.

The count of this clone is one. The V call is TRBV6-5, the J call TRBJ1-1, with D unresolved. Germline V gene data show CDR1 as MNHEY and CDR2 as SVGAGI. CDR3 length: 13 amino acids. Trimming shortened V by 9 bases and J by 5 bases, and 16 bases separated the two germline ends. Here the CDR3 DNA reads TGTGCCAGTAGTCTCGGGGTCTCAACTGAAGCTTTCTTT. This encodes CASSLGVSTEAFF.

The gene calls are TRBV11-1 and TRBJ2-7, with 7 bases aligning to TRBD2. Germline V gives CDR1 SGHAT, CDR2 FQDESV (reference sequence). This CDR3 has 15 residues. With V trimmed by 2 bases and J by 2 bases, 6 bases remained unmatched. As DNA, the CDR3 is TGTGCCAGCAGCTTATCACGCGGGAGTCCCTACGAGCAGTACTTC. Translating gives CASSLSRGSPYEQYF.

This chain uses TRBV5-1 with TRBJ2-3, with TRBD2 identical over 10 bases. J gave up 3 bases and V 7 bases, and 5 bases lay outside the gene matches. This CDR3 spans 14 amino acids. The germline V gene has CDR1 SGHRS and CDR2 YFSETQ. CDR3: CASGLAGETDTQYF. The CDR3 nucleotides read TGCGCCAGCGGGCTAGCGGGAGAGACAGATACGCAGTATTTT. The full variable domain, with the rest looked up from reference TRBV5-1 and TRBJ2-3, is KAGVTQTPRYLIKTRGQQVTLSCSPISGHRSVSWYQQTPGQGLQFLFEYFSETQRNKGNFPGRFSGRQFSNSRSEMNVSTLELGDSALYLCASGLAGETDTQYFGPGTRLTVL.

J is TRBJ1-3 and V is TRBV7-9; D is unclear. V gave up 4 bases and J gave up 0 bases, with 7 bases separating them. The CDR3 has 14 residues. CDR1 is SEHNR and CDR2 is FQNEAQ in the germline V gene (reference sequence). The CDR3 loop reads CASSYRGSGNTIYF. The CDR3 DNA reads as TGTGCCAGCAGCTACCGCGGCTCTGGAAACACCATATATTTT.

This clone showed up just a few times. V gene TRBV7-9 combines with J gene TRBJ1-2; 7 nucleotides match TRBD1. The V gene's germline CDR1 is SEHNR and CDR2 FQNEAQ (reference sequence). There are 14 residues in the CDR3. V dropped 7 bases and J dropped 0; count of bases not matched to a gene: 5. CDR3 in DNA: TGTGCCAGCAATAGACAGGGTCCTAACTATGGCTACACCTTC. This encodes CASNRQGPNYGYTF.

The chain recombines TRBV29-1 with TRBJ2-5; 11 positions agree with TRBD1. This CDR3 region has 17 residues. In germline, CDR1 is SQVTM, CDR2 ANQGSEA. The V segment lost 7 bases and the J segment 2 bases; nucleotides outside the gene matches: 15. Written as DNA, the CDR3 is TGCAGCGGCGGCGGGACAGGGGGATCCCTCAGGCAAGAGACCCAGTACTTC. As protein: CSGGGTGGSLRQETQYF. Drawing the rest from reference TRBV29-1 and TRBJ2-5, the complete variable domain is SAVISQKPSRDICQRGTSLTIQCQVDSQVTMMFWYRQQPGQSLTLIATANQGSEATYESGFVIDKFPISRPNLTFSTLTVSNMSPEDSSIYLCSGGGTGGSLRQETQYFGPGTRLLVL.

V gene TRBV25-1 combines with J gene TRBJ2-1, with 10 bases matching TRBD2. With V trimmed by 9 bases and J by 6 bases, 11 bases remained unmatched. This CDR3 region has 15 residues. Germline CDR1 reads MGHDK; CDR2 reads SYGVNS. The CDR3 DNA reads TGTGCCAGTTCGACGAGCGGGAGGGCCGGCAATGAGCAGTTCTTC. It translates to CASSTSGRAGNEQFF.

The chain combines TRBV30 with TRBJ2-5; 13 bases map to TRBD2. Trimming cost V 2 bases and J 8 bases; bases outside gene matches: 5. The CDR3 contains 14 residues. From germline, CDR1 is GTSNPN and CDR2 SVGIG (reference sequence). The CDR3 DNA is TGTGCCTGGAGTCCGATGGGACTAGCGGGAACCCAGTACTTC. The encoded protein is CAWSPMGLAGTQYF.

V and J are TRBV9 and TRBJ1-2, with TRBD1 identical over 7 bases. This CDR3 region has 15 residues. Trimming removed 5 bases from V and 6 bases from J; junction bases left unmatched: 13. Germline V gives CDR1 SGDLS, CDR2 YYNGEE. The CDR3 DNA follows: TGTGCCAGCAGGGGGGCGGGCGACAGGGCCCATGGCTACACCTTC. It translates to CASRGAGDRAHGYTF.

Notes on this clone: Within the sample, other DNA sequences also encode this same CDR3. This rearrangement joins TRBV6-1 to TRBJ1-1, with 8 bases lining up with TRBD1. V shed 3 bases and J 0 bases; nucleotides not matched to a gene: 0. Germline assignment: CDR1 MNHNS and CDR2 SASEGT. The CDR3 has 14 amino acids. The CDR3 sequence is CASSDRGLNTEAFF. CDR3 sequence (DNA): TGTGCCAGCAGTGACAGGGGGCTGAACACTGAAGCTTTCTTT.

The rearrangement joins TRBV5-4 to TRBJ1-2; 10 nucleotides agree with TRBD1. This CDR3 comprises 15 residues. After removal of 3 bases from V and 6 bases from J, the junction contained 8 bases not matched to a gene. Germline lookup yields CDR1 SGHNT and CDR2 YYREEE (reference sequence). The CDR3 sequence: CASSSPDRGMDGYTF. As DNA, the CDR3 is TGTGCCAGCAGCTCACCGGACAGGGGGATGGATGGCTACACCTTC.

This sequence joins TRBV5-4 and TRBJ1-5; D is perhaps TRBD1 (5 bases). Germline V gene sequence: CDR1 SGHNT, CDR2 YYREEE (reference sequence). The CDR3 is 15 amino acids. The germline V and J ends were trimmed by 3 bases and 2 bases, with 12 bases remaining between them. The CDR3 here is CASSSDPGGNQPQHF. The CDR3 DNA is TGTGCCAGCAGCTCAGACCCGGGGGGCAATCAGCCCCAGCATTTT.

This chain connects TRBV4-1 to TRBJ2-1, with D possibly matching TRBD2 (6 bases). V lost 0 bases and J 9 bases, leaving 12 bases between the germline ends. CDR3 length: 14 amino acids. Germline CDR1 MGHRA, CDR2 YSYEKL. Here the CDR3 DNA reads TGCGCCAGCAGCCAAGATTTGGGGGGAGGTGAGCAGTTCTTC. It yields the protein CASSQDLGGGEQFF.

This clone occurred a few times. The gene calls are TRBV7-8 and TRBJ1-2; D perhaps matches TRBD1 (6 bases). The CDR3 has 13 amino acids. The V gene lost 5 bases and the J gene lost 4 bases, with 11 bases spanning the gap. Germline loops: CDR1 SGHVS, CDR2 FQNEAQ. The CDR3 DNA reads as TGTGCCAGCAGCAGAAACAGGGTCTATGGCTACACCTTC. Amino acids: CASSRNRVYGYTF.

This clone was counted once. V is TRBV27 and J is TRBJ2-2, with D perhaps matching TRBD1 (5 bases). Trimming left V 8 bases short and J 7 bases short, with 14 bases between. The germline CDR1 and CDR2 sequences are MNHEY and SMNVEV (reference sequence). The CDR3 is made up of 13 amino acids. This chain's CDR3 is CASSFGAGGELFF. CDR3 in DNA: TGTGCCAGCTCCTTTGGGGCAGGCGGGGAGCTGTTTTTT.

The chain recombines TRBV4-3 with TRBJ1-2; D possibly corresponds to TRBD1 (6 bases). V lost 3 bases to trimming and J lost 2 bases, with 13 bases between them. The CDR3 is 15 residues long. Germline V gene data show CDR1 as LGHNA and CDR2 as YSLEER. The CDR3 sequence is CASSQSGGLNYGYTF. The DNA for the CDR3 is TGCGCCAGCAGCCAGTCGGGGGGGCTGAACTATGGCTACACCTTC.

J is TRBJ1-2 and V is TRBV30, with a tentative D call TRBD1 (6 bases). CDR3 length: 14 amino acids. Trimming removed 5 bases from V and 8 bases from J, with 21 bases in between. Germline CDR1 and CDR2: GTSNPN and SVGIG (reference sequence). In DNA, the CDR3 is TGTGCCTGGTCCATAAGGAGCACAGGGCTCGGCTACACCTTC. As protein: CAWSIRSTGLGYTF.

J is TRBJ2-7 and V is TRBV11-2; D is perhaps TRBD1 (5 bases). There are 14 residues in the CDR3. CDR1 is SGHAT, CDR2 FQNNGV, per germline. V was clipped by 7 bases and J by 1 base, with 14 bases between them. The CDR3 region has the DNA TGTGCCAGCACCGAACAGGACGCGTCCTACGAGCAGTACTTC. This codes for CASTEQDASYEQYF.

V usage is TRBV29-1 and J usage is TRBJ2-1; 9 nucleotides line up with TRBD2. This CDR3 comprises 15 residues. V dropped 5 bases and J dropped 5; count of bases not matched to a gene: 10. Germline loops: CDR1 SQVTM, CDR2 ANQGSEA. DNA for the CDR3: TGCAGCGTTAAGCGAGCTCTAGCGGGAAACAATGAGCAGTTCTTC. It specifies CSVKRALAGNNEQFF.